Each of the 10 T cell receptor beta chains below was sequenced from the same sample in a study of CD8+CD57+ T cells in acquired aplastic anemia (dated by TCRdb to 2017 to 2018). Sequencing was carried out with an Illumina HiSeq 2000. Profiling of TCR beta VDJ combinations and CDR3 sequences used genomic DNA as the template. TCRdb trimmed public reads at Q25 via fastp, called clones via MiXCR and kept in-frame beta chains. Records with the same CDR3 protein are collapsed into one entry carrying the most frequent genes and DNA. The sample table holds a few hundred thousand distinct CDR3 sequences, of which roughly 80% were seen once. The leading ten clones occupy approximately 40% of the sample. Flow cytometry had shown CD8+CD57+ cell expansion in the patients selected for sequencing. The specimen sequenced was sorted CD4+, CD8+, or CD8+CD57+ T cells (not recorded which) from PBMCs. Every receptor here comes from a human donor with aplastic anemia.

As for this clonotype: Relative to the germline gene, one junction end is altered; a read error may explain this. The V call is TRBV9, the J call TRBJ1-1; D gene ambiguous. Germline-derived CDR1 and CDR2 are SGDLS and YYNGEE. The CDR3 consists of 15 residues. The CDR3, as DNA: TGTGCCAGCAGCTTAGGGTCGACTGCGAACTCTGAAGCTTTCTTT. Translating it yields CASSLGSTANSEAFF.

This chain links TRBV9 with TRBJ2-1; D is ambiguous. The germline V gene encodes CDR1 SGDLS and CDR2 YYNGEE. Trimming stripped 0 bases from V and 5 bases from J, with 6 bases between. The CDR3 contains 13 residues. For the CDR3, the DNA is TGTGCCAGCAGCGTAGTACACAACAATGAGCAGTTCTTC. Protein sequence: CASSVVHNNEQFF.

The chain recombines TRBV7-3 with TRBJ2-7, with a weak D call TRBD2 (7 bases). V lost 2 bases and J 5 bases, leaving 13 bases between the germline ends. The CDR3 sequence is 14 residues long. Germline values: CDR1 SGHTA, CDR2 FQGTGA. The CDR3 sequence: CASSLGGGLDEQYF. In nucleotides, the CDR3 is TGTGCCAGCAGCTTAGGGGGGGGCCTGGACGAGCAGTACTTC. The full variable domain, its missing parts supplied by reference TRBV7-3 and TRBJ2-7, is GAGVSQTPSNKVTEKGKYVELRCDPISGHTALYWYRQSLGQGPEFLIYFQGTGAADDSGLPNDRFFAVRPEGSVSTLKIQRTERGDSAVYLCASSLGGGLDEQYFGPGTRLTVT.

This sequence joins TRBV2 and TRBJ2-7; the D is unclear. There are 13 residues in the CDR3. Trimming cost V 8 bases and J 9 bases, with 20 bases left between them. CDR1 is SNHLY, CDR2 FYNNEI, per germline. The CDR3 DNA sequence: TGTGCCAGCGGCGATAGAGGCGCGGAGACGCAGTACGTC. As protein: CASGDRGAETQYV.

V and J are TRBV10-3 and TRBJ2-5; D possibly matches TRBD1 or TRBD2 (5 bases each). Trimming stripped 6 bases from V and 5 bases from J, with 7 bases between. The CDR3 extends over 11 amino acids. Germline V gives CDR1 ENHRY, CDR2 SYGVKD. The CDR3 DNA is TGTGCCATCAGGGGGGAGGAGACCCAGTACTTC. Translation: CAIRGEETQYF.

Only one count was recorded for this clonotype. The CDR3 sequence is CASSEDAGTGNQHF. In DNA, the CDR3 is TGTGCCAGCAGCGAGGACGCGGGCACGGGCAACCAGCATTTT. The chain has TRBV9 and TRBJ1-5; D not resolved. The V gene's germline CDR1 is SGDLS and CDR2 YYNGEE. The CDR3 contains 14 residues. The V end lost 3 bases, the J end lost 12 bases, and 19 bases lay between the germline ends.

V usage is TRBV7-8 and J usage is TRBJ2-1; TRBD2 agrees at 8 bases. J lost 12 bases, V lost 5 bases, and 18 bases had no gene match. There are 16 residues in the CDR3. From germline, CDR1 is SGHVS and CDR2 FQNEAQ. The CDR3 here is CASSLAGGPDTQGQFF. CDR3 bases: TGTGCCAGCAGCCTGGCGGGAGGACCCGATACGCAGGGGCAGTTCTTC.

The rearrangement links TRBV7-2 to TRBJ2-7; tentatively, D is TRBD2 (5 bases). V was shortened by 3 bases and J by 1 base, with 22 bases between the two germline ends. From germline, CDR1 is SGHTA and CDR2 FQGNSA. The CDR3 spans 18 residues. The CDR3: CASSLQGGATDLSYEQYV. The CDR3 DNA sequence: TGTGCCAGCAGCTTGCAAGGAGGCGCCACAGACCTTTCCTACGAGCAGTACGTC.

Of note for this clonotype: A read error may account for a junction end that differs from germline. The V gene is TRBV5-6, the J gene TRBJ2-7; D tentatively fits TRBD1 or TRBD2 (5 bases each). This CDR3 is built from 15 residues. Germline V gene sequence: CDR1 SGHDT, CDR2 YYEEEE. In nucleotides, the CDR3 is TGTGCCACCAGCTTGGAGAGGGGCCTCGGGTACGAGCAGTACTTC. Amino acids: CATSLERGLGYEQYF.

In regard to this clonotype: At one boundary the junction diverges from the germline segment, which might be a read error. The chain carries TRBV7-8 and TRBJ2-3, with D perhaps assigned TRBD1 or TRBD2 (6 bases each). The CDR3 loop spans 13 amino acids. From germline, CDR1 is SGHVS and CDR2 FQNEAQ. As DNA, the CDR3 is TGTGCCAGCGGCTTAGGGGGAGGTCCTACGACGTATTTT. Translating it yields CASGLGGGPTTYF.